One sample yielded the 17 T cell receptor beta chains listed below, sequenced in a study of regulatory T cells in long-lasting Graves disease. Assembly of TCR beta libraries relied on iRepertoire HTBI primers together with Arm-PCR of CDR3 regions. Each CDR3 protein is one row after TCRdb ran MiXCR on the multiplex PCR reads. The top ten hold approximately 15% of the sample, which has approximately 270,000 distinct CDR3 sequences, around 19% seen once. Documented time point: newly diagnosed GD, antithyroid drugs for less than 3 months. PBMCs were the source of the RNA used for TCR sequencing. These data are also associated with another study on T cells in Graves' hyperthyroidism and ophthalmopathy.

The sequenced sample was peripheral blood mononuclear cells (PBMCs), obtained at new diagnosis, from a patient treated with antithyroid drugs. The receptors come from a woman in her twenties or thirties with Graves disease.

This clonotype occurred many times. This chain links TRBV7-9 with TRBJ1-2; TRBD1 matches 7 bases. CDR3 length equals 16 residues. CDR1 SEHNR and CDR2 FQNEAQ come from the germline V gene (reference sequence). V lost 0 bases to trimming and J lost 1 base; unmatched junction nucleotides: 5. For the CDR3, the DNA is TGTGCCAGCAGCTTAGCAGGGCAGGGGGTTAACTATGGCTACACCTTC. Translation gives CASSLAGQGVNYGYTF. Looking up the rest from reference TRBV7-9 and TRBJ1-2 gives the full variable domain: DTGVSQNPRHKITKRGQNVTFRCDPISEHNRLYWYRQTLGQGPEFLTYFQNEAQLEKSRLLSDRFSAERPKGSFSTLEIQRTEQGDSAMYLCASSLAGQGVNYGYTFGSGTRLTVV.

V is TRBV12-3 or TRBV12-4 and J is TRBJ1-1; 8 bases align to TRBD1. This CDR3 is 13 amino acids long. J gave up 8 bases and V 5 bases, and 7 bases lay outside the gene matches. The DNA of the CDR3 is TGTGCCAGCAGTGCGGACAGGGCCCGGGAAGCTTTCTTT. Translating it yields CASSADRAREAFF.

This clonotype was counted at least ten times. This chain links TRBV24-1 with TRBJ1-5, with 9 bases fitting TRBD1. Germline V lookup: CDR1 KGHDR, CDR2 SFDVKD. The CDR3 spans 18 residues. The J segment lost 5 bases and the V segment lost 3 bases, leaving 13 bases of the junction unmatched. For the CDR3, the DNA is TGTGCCACCAGTGATGTGCTTAACAGGGGGCCGCTCGATCAGCCCCAGCATTTT. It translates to CATSDVLNRGPLDQPQHF.

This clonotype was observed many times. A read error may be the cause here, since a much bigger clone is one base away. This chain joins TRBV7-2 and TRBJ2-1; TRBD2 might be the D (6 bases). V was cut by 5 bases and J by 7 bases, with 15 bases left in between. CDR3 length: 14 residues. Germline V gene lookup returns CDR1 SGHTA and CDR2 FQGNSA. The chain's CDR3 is CASSRSELANEQFF. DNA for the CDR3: TGTGCCAGCAGCAGGTCGGAACTAGCAAATGAGCAGTTCTTC. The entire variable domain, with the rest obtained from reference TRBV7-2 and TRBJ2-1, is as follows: GAGVSQSPSNKVTEKGKDVELRCDPISGHTALYWYRQSLGQGLEFLIYFQGNSAPDKSGLPSDRFSAERTGGSVSTLTIQRTQQEDSAVYLCASSRSELANEQFFGPGTRLTVL.

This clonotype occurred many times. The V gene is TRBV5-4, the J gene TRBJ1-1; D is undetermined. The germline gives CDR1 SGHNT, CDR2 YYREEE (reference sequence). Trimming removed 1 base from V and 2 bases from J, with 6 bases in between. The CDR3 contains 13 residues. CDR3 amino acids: CASSLRKNTEAFF. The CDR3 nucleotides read TGTGCCAGCAGCTTGCGCAAAAACACTGAAGCTTTCTTT.

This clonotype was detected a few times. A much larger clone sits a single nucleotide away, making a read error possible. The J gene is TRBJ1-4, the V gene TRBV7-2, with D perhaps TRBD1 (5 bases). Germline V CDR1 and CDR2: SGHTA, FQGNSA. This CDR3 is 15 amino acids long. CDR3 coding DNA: TGTGCCAGCAGCTTTGAGGGGCTGTCTAATGAAAAACCGTTTTTT. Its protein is CASSFEGLSNEKPFF.

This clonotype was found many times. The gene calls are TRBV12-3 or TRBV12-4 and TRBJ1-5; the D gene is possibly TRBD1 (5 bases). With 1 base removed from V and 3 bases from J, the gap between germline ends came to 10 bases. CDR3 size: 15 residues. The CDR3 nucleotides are TGTGCCAGCAGTTTAGAGGGGAGCGCCAATCAGCCCCAGCATTTT. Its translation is CASSLEGSANQPQHF.

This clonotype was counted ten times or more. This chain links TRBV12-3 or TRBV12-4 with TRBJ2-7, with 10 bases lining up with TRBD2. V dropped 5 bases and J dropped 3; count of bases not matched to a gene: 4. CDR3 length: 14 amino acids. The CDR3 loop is CASSPSGGNYEQYF. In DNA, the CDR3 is TGTGCCAGCAGTCCTAGCGGGGGAAACTACGAGCAGTACTTC.

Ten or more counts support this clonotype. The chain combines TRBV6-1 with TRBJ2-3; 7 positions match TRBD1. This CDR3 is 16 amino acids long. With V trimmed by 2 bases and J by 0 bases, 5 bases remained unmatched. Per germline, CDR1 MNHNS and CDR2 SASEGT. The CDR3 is CASSEYPGQSTDTQYF. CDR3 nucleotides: TGTGCCAGCAGTGAATACCCGGGACAGAGCACAGATACGCAGTATTTT.

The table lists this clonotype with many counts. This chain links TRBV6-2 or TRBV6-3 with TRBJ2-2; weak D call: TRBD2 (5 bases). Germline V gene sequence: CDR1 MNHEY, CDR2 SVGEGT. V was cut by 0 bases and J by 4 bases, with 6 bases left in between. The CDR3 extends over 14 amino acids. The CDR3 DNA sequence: TGTGCCAGCAGTTACTCTGAGGGCACCGGGGAGCTGTTTTTT. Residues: CASSYSEGTGELFF.

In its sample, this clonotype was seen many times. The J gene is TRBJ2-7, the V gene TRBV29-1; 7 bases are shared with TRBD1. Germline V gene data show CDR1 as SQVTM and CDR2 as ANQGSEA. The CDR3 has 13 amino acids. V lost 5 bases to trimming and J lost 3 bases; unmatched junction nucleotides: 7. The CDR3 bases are TGCAGCGTTACGGGACAGAGACTCTACGAGCAGTACTTC. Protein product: CSVTGQRLYEQYF.

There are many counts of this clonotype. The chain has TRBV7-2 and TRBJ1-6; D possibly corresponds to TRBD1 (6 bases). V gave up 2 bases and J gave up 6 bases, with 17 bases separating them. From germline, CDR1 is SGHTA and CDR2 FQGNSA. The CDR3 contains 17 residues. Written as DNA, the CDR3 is TGTGCCAGCAGCTTAATGGGCCCGACAGGTCCTAATTCACCCCTCCACTTT. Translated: CASSLMGPTGPNSPLHF.

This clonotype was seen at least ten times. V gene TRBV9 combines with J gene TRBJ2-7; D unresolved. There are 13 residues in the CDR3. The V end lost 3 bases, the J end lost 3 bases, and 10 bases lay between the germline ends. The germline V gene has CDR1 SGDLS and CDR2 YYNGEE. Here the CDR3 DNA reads TGTGCCAGCAGCGCCGGAAATGACTACGAGCAGTACTTC. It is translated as CASSAGNDYEQYF.

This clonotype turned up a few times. CDR3 sequence reads: CASSSGRGQNQPQHF. The DNA for the CDR3 is TGCGCCAGCAGCTCAGGGAGGGGGCAAAATCAGCCCCAGCATTTT. This sequence joins TRBV4-1 and TRBJ1-5, with TRBD1 matching over 7 bases. The CDR3 is 15 residues long. Germline CDR1 and CDR2: MGHRA and YSYEKL. The V segment lost 5 bases and the J segment 4 bases; nucleotides outside the gene matches: 8.

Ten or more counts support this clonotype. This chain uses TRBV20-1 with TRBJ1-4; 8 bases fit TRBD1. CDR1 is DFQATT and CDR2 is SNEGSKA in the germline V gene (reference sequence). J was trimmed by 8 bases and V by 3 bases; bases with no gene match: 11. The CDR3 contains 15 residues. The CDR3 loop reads CSASRDRGAGEKLFF. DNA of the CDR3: TGCAGTGCTAGTAGAGACAGGGGCGCTGGCGAAAAACTGTTTTTT.

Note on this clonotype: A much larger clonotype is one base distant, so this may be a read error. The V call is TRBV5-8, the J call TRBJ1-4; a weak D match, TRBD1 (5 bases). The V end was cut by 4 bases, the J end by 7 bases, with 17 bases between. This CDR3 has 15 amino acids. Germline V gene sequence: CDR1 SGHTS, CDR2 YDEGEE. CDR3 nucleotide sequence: TGTGCCAGCAGCCGTACCGGGGGGATTAGTGAAAAACTGTTTTTT. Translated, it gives CASSRTGGISEKLFF.

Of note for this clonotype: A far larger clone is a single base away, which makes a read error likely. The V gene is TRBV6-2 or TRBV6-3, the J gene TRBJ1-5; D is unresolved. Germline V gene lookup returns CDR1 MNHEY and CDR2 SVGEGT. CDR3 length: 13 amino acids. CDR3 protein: CASSLMGNQPRHF. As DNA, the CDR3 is TGTGCCAGCAGTCTCATGGGGAATCAGCCCCGGCATTTT.